Listed below are T cell receptor beta chains from one sample, sequenced in a study of T-cell reconstitution after alpha-beta-depleted transplantation in children. TCRdb reprocessed the PCR reads with MiXCR, giving one entry per CDR3 protein. This repertoire shows approximately 800,000 distinct CDR3 sequences, 15% to 20% found once; its top ten account for 5%. The sequences come from PBMCs, mostly from graft donor cells, collected 360 days after TCRalphabeta/CD19-depleted stem cell transplant. The source of these receptors is a male patient under 18 who had a stem cell transplant for acute lymphoblastic leukemia, so the T cells may come from the graft donor. Each CDR3 is given with its conserved first and last residue.

j_gene	v_gene	CDR3aa
TRBJ1-2	TRBV19	CASSIALTGLRYGYTF
TRBJ2-2	TRBV6-5	CASSYITAGELFF
TRBJ2-1	TRBV11-3	CASSLDNLSLQQFF
TRBJ2-2	TRBV27	CASGPTLYTGELFF
TRBJ2-2	TRBV5-6	CASSLGGHGELFF
TRBJ2-7	TRBV4-1	CASSQFGLAGVLWEQYF
TRBJ2-1	TRBV5-1	CASSFVPNGGGGNEQFF
TRBJ2-7	TRBV29-1	CSVAGAPYEQYF
TRBJ2-5	TRBV12-3/TRBV12-4	CASSSYRDRGETQYF
TRBJ2-2	TRBV11-3	CASSLRARHGELFF
TRBJ2-7	TRBV4-1	CASSPVLAGGPLNYEQYF
TRBJ2-1	TRBV20-1	CSASPMTDHEQFF
TRBJ1-6	TRBV20-1	CSARGRFDSPLHF
TRBJ1-5	TRBV5-1	CASSWTGPPNQPQHF
TRBJ2-1	TRBV7-9	CASSSTAAHNEQFF
TRBJ2-7	TRBV21-1	CASKGGNEQYF
TRBJ2-7	TRBV5-1	CASSFVAGAPREQYF
TRBJ2-3	TRBV14	CASSQVYAGGRDTQYF
TRBJ2-5	TRBV5-1	CASSLTTPGRALGETQYF
TRBJ2-1	TRBV5-6	CASSQDAHGVNEQFF
TRBJ2-2	TRBV7-5	CISVPDRSGTGHTGELFF
TRBJ1-1	TRBV18	CASSPSKTEAFF
TRBJ2-7	TRBV7-9	CASRLEASGWGEQYF
TRBJ2-1	TRBV11-2	CASSLVGGLVGF
TRBJ2-7	TRBV7-6	CASSLGLEGAGEQYF
TRBJ2-5	TRBV14	CASSQGPRVQETQYF
TRBJ2-2	TRBV14	CASSPEIRVPGELFF
TRBJ1-2	TRBV19	CASSIPPGAENYGYTF
TRBJ2-2	TRBV24-1	CATSKQGVDTGELFF
TRBJ2-1	TRBV11-3	CASSLGGGIRYNEQFF
TRBJ2-5	TRBV7-2	CASSLGQTSQETQYF
TRBJ1-2	TRBV20-1	CSALQGIYGYTF
TRBJ2-2	TRBV12-5	CASGLGGPGELFF
TRBJ2-2	TRBV11-2	CASSPRAVNTGELFF
TRBJ2-5	TRBV29-1	CSVVAQGRTQYF
TRBJ2-5	TRBV5-1	CASSTGAGSVTQYF
TRBJ1-2	TRBV20-1	CRSGTAGNYGYTF
TRBJ2-7	TRBV20-1	CSAPGTTISYEQYF
TRBJ2-5	TRBV2	CASPWGTSGAETQYF
TRBJ1-4	TRBV5-1	CASSSGQFNEKLFF
TRBJ2-3	TRBV5-1	CASRFSSLATGDTQYF
TRBJ2-5	TRBV6-1	CASSRTGGIETQYF
TRBJ2-7	TRBV15	CATSREPAGRPEQYF
TRBJ2-5	TRBV2	CASSEGRRLQETQYF
TRBJ2-3	TRBV5-1	CASSPPTSEITDTQYF
TRBJ2-5	TRBV5-1	CASSLLDQETQYF
TRBJ2-1	TRBV5-4	CASSSGPSAGSYNEQFF
TRBJ1-1	TRBV7-9	CASSRGGHEAFF
TRBJ2-7	TRBV4-1	CASSQPGLYTYEQYF
TRBJ2-7	TRBV7-9	CASSEDRYEQYF
TRBJ1-1	TRBV14	CASNTQNTEAFF
TRBJ2-1	TRBV9	CASSARKQGNNEQFF
TRBJ2-3	TRBV5-1	CASSLAGIGDTQYF
TRBJ2-7	TRBV7-9	CASSPGTGAPYEQYF
TRBJ2-2	TRBV15	CATSRDPAGDGTGELFF
TRBJ2-3	TRBV9	CASSAGPSTDTQYF
TRBJ2-6	TRBV5-1	CASSFQDRAFNSGANVLTF
TRBJ1-5	TRBV12-3/TRBV12-4	CASSLGTGEKGNQPQHF